This T cell receptor (beta chain) was identified during a study of blood T cell repertoires in COVID-19. Sequenced by immunoSEQ multiplex PCR; TCRdb stores in-frame clones only, minus some. The sample lists roughly 410,000 clones; 75% to 90% were seen once. The CDR3 sequence is 14 residues long. Losses at the gene ends were 4 bases for V and 7 bases for J; bases not matched to a gene: 7. The germline gives CDR1 SGHNT, CDR2 YENEEA. This clone was seen once. The clonotype originates from a woman between 40 and 55 years old with COVID-19, enrolled during active disease. This chain joins TRBV11-3 and TRBJ2-1, with 7 bases identical to TRBD1. The material sequenced was peripheral blood. The CDR3 region is CASSSDRDINEQFF. Here the CDR3 DNA reads TGTGCCAGCAGCTCCGACAGGGATATTAATGAGCAGTTCTTC.